Listed below are T cell receptor beta chains from one sample, sequenced in a study of cytomegalovirus exposure and HLA in healthy donors. Assay: immunoSEQ multiplex PCR; the TCRdb copy retains only in-frame clones and omits some. The sample yields over 120,000 clones, about 94% seen once. Sequenced input: PBMCs. Receptors were obtained from a man between 18 and 29 years old in good health and CMV-seropositive. CDR3s include the opening cysteine and the closing phenylalanine or tryptophan. A D gene is named only where the DNA matches it firmly. For some rows the clone size is stated as once, few or many, or as a class when expanded; others skip it.

d_call clone_size j_call v_call cdr3_nt cdr3_aa
TRBD2 - TRBJ2-3 TRBV6-5 TGTGCCAGCAGCCTTCGGGAGGATACAGATACGCAGTATTTT CASSLREDTDTQYF
TRBD1 - TRBJ2-2 TRBV5-1 TGCGCCAGCAGTATAAGACAGGGATTAAGGAACACCGGGGAGCTGTTTTTT CASSIRQGLRNTGELFF
TRBD2 - TRBJ2-3 TRBV7-9 TGTGCCAGCAGCTTAGCGGGGGGGGATACGCAGTATTTT CASSLAGGDTQYF
TRBD1 - TRBJ1-6 TRBV7-9 TGTGCCAGCAGCTTTTGGCTGGACAGGGATTCACCCCTCCACTTT CASSFWLDRDSPLHF
- once TRBJ2-5 TRBV5-1 TGCGCCAGCAGATTTAACAGGGTAGAGACCCAGTACTTC CASRFNRVETQYF
- - TRBJ1-2 TRBV7-2 TGTGCCAGCAGCTCTTTCCGCGGGGGAGGCTACACCTTC CASSSFRGGGYTF
TRBD1 - TRBJ2-7 TRBV19 TGTGCCAGTAGTATTGGACAGGGGGGCTACGAGCAGTACTTC CASSIGQGGYEQYF
- - TRBJ1-1 TRBV13 TGTGCCAGCAGCTTAATGAGGGAGCTGAACACTGAAGCTTTCTTT CASSLMRELNTEAFF
TRBD2 once TRBJ2-7 TRBV30 TGTGCCTGGAGTGAGGCACTAGCGGGGGACCCTTTCTCCTACGAGCAGTACTTC CAWSEALAGDPFSYEQYF
TRBD2 - TRBJ2-3 TRBV18 TGTGCCAGCTCACCTGGAGGGCCAGCGGGGGGCGATACGCAGTATTTT CASSPGGPAGGDTQYF
TRBD2 - TRBJ2-1 TRBV2 TGTGCCAGCAGTGAAGAGGCGGGGGGAAGCTCCTACAATGAGCAGTTCTTC CASSEEAGGSSYNEQFF
- few TRBJ2-7 TRBV28 TGTGCCAGCAGGGCCTCCTACGAGCAGTACTTC CASRASYEQYF
TRBD2 - TRBJ2-5 TRBV7-7 TGTGCCCTGGGGGGCAGCGGGAGGGCAGAGACCCAGTACTTC CALGGSGRAETQYF
TRBD1 - TRBJ2-2 TRBV28 TGTGCCAGCAGCGACAGGGTCACGAACACCGGGGAGCTGTTTTTT CASSDRVTNTGELFF
TRBD2 - TRBJ2-3 TRBV7-8 TGTGCCAGCAGAAAAAAACCTGCGGGACTAGCGGGAGTTAGCGTGGCAGATACGCAGTATTTT CASRKKPAGLAGVSVADTQYF
- - TRBJ1-1 TRBV7-8 TGTGCCAGCAGCCTTCAACCAGCAGGGAGGACTGAAGCTTTCTTT CASSLQPAGRTEAFF
- - TRBJ1-2 TRBV7-9 TGTGCCAGCAGCTTCGGAGAGGATGGCTACACCTTC CASSFGEDGYTF
TRBD2 - TRBJ2-3 TRBV13 TGTGCCAGCAGCTTGACTAGCGGGAGTTTAATTGGTAGCACAGATACGCAGTATTTT CASSLTSGSLIGSTDTQYF
TRBD1 - TRBJ1-1 TRBV28 TGTGCCAGCAGCGTGGGACAGGGATATGAAGCTTTCTTT CASSVGQGYEAFF
TRBD1 - TRBJ1-5 TRBV30 TGTGCCTGGAGTATGGGGACAGGGGTCAATAGCAATCAGCCCCAGCATTTT CAWSMGTGVNSNQPQHF
TRBD1 - TRBJ2-6 TRBV6-9 TGTGCCAGCAGACCCCCAGGGGGCTCTGGGGCCAACGTCCTGACTTTC CASRPPGGSGANVLTF
TRBD1 - TRBJ1-2 TRBV12-5 TGTGCTAGTGGTTTGTCCGGGACAGGGGGTCCCGCACCCTTC CASGLSGTGGPAPF
- - TRBJ2-2 TRBV14 TGTGCCAGCAGCCAAGAAGGAGGACAGCTCAACACCGGGGAGCTGTTTTTT CASSQEGGQLNTGELFF
- - TRBJ2-1 TRBV5-6 TGTGCCAGCAGCGCCGGGACGGGGGTATACAATGAGCAGTTCTTC CASSAGTGVYNEQFF
- - TRBJ1-5 TRBV27 TGTGCCAGCAGTTTACTTTCGGGTGATAGCAATCAGCCCCAGCATTTT CASSLLSGDSNQPQHF
- - TRBJ2-7 TRBV28 TGTGCCAGCAGGACCGGCAGGGGATTCACCTACGAGCAGTACTTC CASRTGRGFTYEQYF
- - TRBJ2-7 TRBV5-1 TGCGCCAGCAGCTTGCTTGGGCAGGGCGGCTACGAGCAGTACTTC CASSLLGQGGYEQYF
- once TRBJ1-5 TRBV5-1 TGCGCCAGCAGCTTGGACAGAAATCAGCCCCAGCATTTT CASSLDRNQPQHF
- - TRBJ1-4 TRBV7-9 TGTGCCAGCAGCCTTGCAACTAATGAAAAACTGTTTTTT CASSLATNEKLFF
- - TRBJ2-7 TRBV18 TGTGCCAGCTCTCTTTCCTCAGGGGCGTACTACGAGCAGTACTTC CASSLSSGAYYEQYF
TRBD1 once TRBJ1-5 TRBV5-4 TGTGCCAGCAGCCCAGACAGGGGTGGGCCCCAGCATTTT CASSPDRGGPQHF
TRBD1 - TRBJ2-1 TRBV2 TGTGCCAGCAGTCGTGACAGGGGGCCCTACAATGAGCAGTTCTTC CASSRDRGPYNEQFF
TRBD1 - TRBJ1-2 TRBV10-3 TGTGCCATCAGTGATCGGGACAGGGGTAACTATGGCTACACCTTC CAISDRDRGNYGYTF
TRBD1 - TRBJ2-7 TRBV5-5 TGTGCCAGCAGCCCGGGACAGGGTCGGGACGAGCAGTACTTC CASSPGQGRDEQYF
TRBD2 - TRBJ2-7 TRBV11-2 TGTGCCAGCAGCTTAGTATTAGGCCAGGGACTAGCGAGCGACGAGCAGTACTTC CASSLVLGQGLASDEQYF
- - TRBJ1-2 TRBV27 TGTGCCAGCAGTTTCAGTATCTTCAACTATGGCTACACCTTC CASSFSIFNYGYTF
TRBD1 - TRBJ2-2 TRBV5-1 TGCGCCAGCAGCTTGGCCGGGACAGGGAACACCGGGGAGCTGTTTTTT CASSLAGTGNTGELFF
TRBD2 once TRBJ2-7 TRBV27 TGTGCCAGCAGTTTGGGACTAGCGGACCTCGAGCAGTACTTC CASSLGLADLEQYF
- - TRBJ1-6 TRBV9 TGTGCCAGCAGCGTAGACCCACAGGGTTATAATTCACCCCTCCACTTT CASSVDPQGYNSPLHF
- - TRBJ2-5 TRBV29-1 TGCAGCGTTGATAGGGGCAACCAAGAGACCCAGTACTTC CSVDRGNQETQYF
- - TRBJ2-2 TRBV5-5 TGTGCCAGCACCTCCTGGGAATCGGGGTTTTACACCGGGGAGCTGTTTTTT CASTSWESGFYTGELFF
TRBD2 - TRBJ2-7 TRBV30 TGTGCCTGGAGGGAGCGGGATCCCTACGAGCAGTACTTC CAWRERDPYEQYF
- - TRBJ2-1 TRBV7-3 TGTGCCAGCAGCTCGGACACCTACAATGAGCAGTTCTTC CASSSDTYNEQFF
- - TRBJ2-7 TRBV5-1 TGCGCCAGCAGCTCCGGGTCCTCCTACGAGCAGTACTTC CASSSGSSYEQYF
TRBD2 - TRBJ2-3 TRBV27 TGTGCCAGCAGGACTAGCGGCACAGATACGCAGTATTTT CASRTSGTDTQYF
- - TRBJ2-1 TRBV7-2 TGTGCCAGCAGCTTAGGTGGGCAACCAACACAGTTCTTC CASSLGGQPTQFF
- - TRBJ1-1 TRBV19 TGTGCCAGTAGCCTCGTCTTACAGGTGGTCTATACTGAAGCTTTCTTT CASSLVLQVVYTEAFF
- - TRBJ2-2 TRBV5-4 TGTGCCAGCAGGAATGGAGCACACACCGGGGAGCTGTTTTTT CASRNGAHTGELFF
- - TRBJ2-5 TRBV5-4 TGTGCCAGCAGCCCGGTGGGACAAAAAGAGACCCAGTACTTC CASSPVGQKETQYF
- - TRBJ2-3 TRBV5-1 TGCGCCAGCAGCCCCCCAGGGATAGATACGCAGTATTTT CASSPPGIDTQYF
TRBD1 - TRBJ2-7 TRBV19 TGTGCCAATAAATTGCGAGGGGACAGCAGTTGCCGCGAGCAGTACTTC CANKLRGDSSCREQYF
TRBD1 - TRBJ2-7 TRBV29-1 TGCAGCGCCGGGACAGGGGACCACGAGCAGTACTTC CSAGTGDHEQYF
- - TRBJ1-6 TRBV18 TGTGCCAGCTCACCACAGGGAACGGGGAATTCACCCCTCCACTTT CASSPQGTGNSPLHF
- - TRBJ1-2 TRBV10-3 TGTGCCATCAGTGAGTCCTTGTATGGCTACACCTTC CAISESLYGYTF
TRBD1 once TRBJ2-5 TRBV28 TGTGCCAGCAGTTTTCCCTTGACAGGGGGCGGCCAAGAGACCCAGTACTTC CASSFPLTGGGQETQYF
TRBD1 - TRBJ2-7 TRBV29-1 TGCAGCACCCGGACAGGGTTGGACGAGCAGTACTTC CSTRTGLDEQYF